This record looks at one T cell receptor (beta chain) sequence and its context. TCRdb's copy holds only in-frame clones and misses some; the assay was immunoSEQ multiplex PCR. The sample has 100,000 or so clones, 80% to 95% seen once; the top ten hold almost 1%. The sample originates from a study of T cell changes during pregnancy in multiple sclerosis. The sequence came from a female donor with multiple sclerosis, enrolled in a pregnancy study. The specimen was peripheral blood, collected after pregnancy.

The CDR3, as DNA: TGCAGCATGATGACAGGGGGCTACGAGCAGTACTTC. Amino acid sequence: CSMMTGGYEQYF. The chain has TRBV29-1 and TRBJ2-7; 9 bases are a match to TRBD1. V shed 8 bases, J shed 3 bases, and the junction held 5 bases outside the gene matches. CDR3 length equals 12 residues. The germline V gene encodes CDR1 SQVTM and CDR2 ANQGSEA.